A selection of T cell receptor beta chains follows, all from one sample in a study of blood T cell repertoires in COVID-19. Sequencing was performed with immunoSEQ multiplex PCR; in TCRdb, only in-frame clones are kept and a portion is missing. This table has around 330,000 clones, over 85% appearing once. The sample comprised PBMCs or T cells enriched from blood (not recorded which). The origin of the receptors is a man between 60 and 75 years old who had recovered from COVID-19. CDR3s include the opening cysteine and the closing phenylalanine or tryptophan. Fields, in order: D gene, clone size, V gene, J gene, CDR3 protein. The D gene is left open where the match is weak. Some rows have no size entry. The others give once, few or many, or a class for an expanded clone.

TRBD2	once	TRBV28	TRBJ2-1	CASRLAELSYNEQFF
TRBD2	NA	TRBV7-9	TRBJ2-1	CASSLRASGGLRSYNEQFF
NA	NA	TRBV6-1	TRBJ2-7	CASSEINLRDVSCEQYF
TRBD2	NA	TRBV18	TRBJ2-3	CASSPRLAGGHRTDTQYF
TRBD2	NA	TRBV5-5	TRBJ2-3	CASSLELSTSGGAINTQYF
NA	NA	TRBV18	TRBJ1-2	CASSTLGGDYGYTF
TRBD2	NA	TRBV5-1	TRBJ2-3	CASSLEPLALDTQYF
NA	NA	TRBV18	TRBJ1-5	CASSPTGSVRDQPQHF
TRBD1	NA	TRBV5-4	TRBJ1-1	CASSLVTGGTEAFF
TRBD2	NA	TRBV18	TRBJ2-7	CASSPTGRSSYEQYF
NA	NA	TRBV18	TRBJ2-2	CASSPLATATNTGELFF
NA	NA	TRBV7-9	TRBJ1-5	CASSLGGLRGNQPQHF
TRBD2	NA	TRBV27	TRBJ2-7	CASSPGTKPRYEQYF
TRBD1	NA	TRBV11-2	TRBJ1-6	CASSLWDSFSPLHF
TRBD1	few	TRBV12-3/TRBV12-4	TRBJ1-1	CASSWQGDTEAFF
TRBD1	NA	TRBV5-5	TRBJ2-7	CASSWGQGPYEQYF
NA	NA	TRBV6-5	TRBJ1-5	CASSYLPRGNQPQHF
TRBD1	NA	TRBV3-1/TRBV3-2	TRBJ2-1	CASSQDWGDRSYNEQFF
TRBD2	NA	TRBV25-1	TRBJ2-3	CASSASGVLTDTQYF
NA	NA	TRBV6-2/TRBV6-3	TRBJ1-1	CASSPQATRMNTEAFF
NA	NA	TRBV5-4	TRBJ2-2	CASSPASAGELFF
TRBD1	NA	TRBV11-3	TRBJ2-1	CASSDQGAGYNEQFF
NA	NA	TRBV4-3	TRBJ1-3	CASSQGGFSIGNTIYF
NA	NA	TRBV5-1	TRBJ2-2	CASSHPAKRGKGELFF
NA	few	TRBV6-5	TRBJ1-2	CASIGGMGYGYTF
NA	NA	TRBV5-6	TRBJ2-5	CASSSTDQETQYF
TRBD1	NA	TRBV27	TRBJ1-3	CASRPRFSPGGSGNTIYF
NA	NA	TRBV30	TRBJ1-1	CAWSPGLNTEAFF
NA	NA	TRBV24-1	TRBJ2-1	CATSDGGSYNEQFF
NA	NA	TRBV20-1	TRBJ2-5	CSASTVETQYF
TRBD2	NA	TRBV15	TRBJ2-3	CATSRGGSGRGKGTDTQYF
TRBD1	NA	TRBV7-6	TRBJ2-7	CASSFGTGTYEQYF
NA	NA	TRBV19	TRBJ1-5	CASSISSLGWGNQPQHF
NA	NA	TRBV16	TRBJ2-7	CASSQSHSDYEQYF
TRBD1	NA	TRBV3-1/TRBV3-2	TRBJ1-1	CASSQRTGLNTEAFF
NA	NA	TRBV4-1	TRBJ2-5	CASSLGQIKETQYF
TRBD2	NA	TRBV4-1	TRBJ2-1	CASRTGLAGGREQFF
TRBD1	NA	TRBV5-6	TRBJ1-2	CASSPTDRGGYGYTF
TRBD1	once	TRBV30	TRBJ1-2	CAWIRTGVYGYTF
NA	NA	TRBV7-9	TRBJ1-1	CASSRQGNTEAFF
TRBD1	NA	TRBV7-7	TRBJ1-1	CASSLTGTGTMNTEAFF
TRBD2	NA	TRBV6-5	TRBJ2-1	CASSYSQREIMNEQFF
NA	NA	TRBV5-1	TRBJ2-6	CASSLTTGSGANVLTF
TRBD1	NA	TRBV4-1	TRBJ1-5	CASSRKDRADQPQHF
NA	NA	TRBV15	TRBJ1-5	CATSKGSLRQPQHF
NA	NA	TRBV4-3	TRBJ1-1	CASSIRQAGRWTEAFF
TRBD1	NA	TRBV7-9	TRBJ1-2	CASSRQGANYGYTF
NA	NA	TRBV5-6	TRBJ2-7	CASSLPVSYEQYF